The T cell receptor (beta chain) described here comes from a study of T cell responses to AZD1222 COVID-19 vaccine. Comments on this clone: Its antigen is unidentified.

Findings and caveats of the study: Dominant CD4 TCR responses targeted spike regions 160-218 and 743-854. Per reports, nearly half of all spike-specific TCRs target regions that are unmutated in variants. Baseline testing showed seropositivity in only a handful of AZD1222 recipients.

From germline, CDR1 is MDHEN and CDR2 SYDVKM. The CDR3 runs to 17 residues. Trimming shortened V by 4 bases and J by 1 base, and 17 bases separated the two germline ends. This table comes from immunoSEQ multiplex PCR, and its TCRdb copy is limited to in-frame clones, with some not included. The sample has about 56,000 clones, approximately 83% seen once; the top ten hold over 13%. V and J are TRBV28 and TRBJ2-1; tentatively, D is TRBD2 (6 bases). Sequencing was performed on peripheral blood, taken on day 0 of AZD1222 vaccination. This receptor was identified in an adult in good health. As DNA, the CDR3 is TGTGCCAGCAGTTCTGGGACTGGCGTGAAGTCCTACAATGAGCAGTTCTTC. Residues: CASSSGTGVKSYNEQFF.